A single sample gave rise to the 25 T cell receptor beta chains below, sequenced in a study of cytomegalovirus exposure and HLA in healthy donors. With 60 Vbeta and 13 Jbeta primers, the PCR was carried out. Libraries were prepared by immunoSEQ multiplex PCR; TCRdb keeps only in-frame clonotypes and omits some of them. Its listing shows tens of thousands of clones. Sequences were obtained from PBMCs. The receptors originated from a middle-aged man in good health and CMV-seronegative.

Points on this clone: This same CDR3 is encoded by further DNA sequences in the sample. V usage is TRBV5-1 and J usage is TRBJ1-1; no clear D gene. Looked up from germline, CDR1 is SGHRS and CDR2 is YFSETQ. The V end was cut by 2 bases, the J end by 1 base, with 6 bases between. CDR3 size: 13 residues. The CDR3 nucleotides are TGCGCCAGCAGCTTCGGTGAGAACACTGAAGCTTTCTTT. It translates to CASSFGENTEAFF.

Points on this clone: An end of the junction does not agree with germline; a read error may underlie this. V gene TRBV6-5 combines with J gene TRBJ1-1; D is perhaps TRBD1 (6 bases). This CDR3 contains 14 residues. Germline V gene sequence: CDR1 MNHEY, CDR2 SVGAGI. The chain's CDR3 is CASSQRQQGPEDFF. In DNA form, the CDR3 reads TGTGCCAGCAGTCAACGACAACAGGGCCCTGAAGATTTCTTT.

Note on this clone: At the DNA level, this CDR3 is encoded by other sequences in the same sample as well. The chain has TRBV6-5 and TRBJ1-1; the D gene is possibly TRBD1 (6 bases). Deletions cut 6 bases from V and 5 bases from J, with 13 bases between. Germline CDR1 and CDR2: MNHEY and SVGAGI. The CDR3 covers 13 residues. The CDR3 sequence is CASSPRGDTEAFF. The CDR3 DNA is TGTGCCAGCAGCCCCAGGGGAGATACTGAAGCTTTCTTT.

The rearrangement joins TRBV30 to TRBJ1-2; 8 bases agree with TRBD1. CDR3 length: 17 residues. Looked up from germline, CDR1 is GTSNPN and CDR2 is SVGIG (reference sequence). The V and J ends lost 3 bases and 4 bases, in that order; junction bases with no gene match: 16. CDR3 sequence: CAWSATYGTGIIYGYTF. The CDR3 region has the DNA TGTGCCTGGAGCGCAACATACGGGACAGGAATTATCTATGGCTACACCTTC.

As DNA, the CDR3 is TGTGCCAGCAGCTTAGAGCGCCTTACAGGTTCTTCTCAGCCCCAGCATTTT. As protein: CASSLERLTGSSQPQHF. This chain joins TRBV7-2 and TRBJ1-5; TRBD1 might be the D (5 bases). Germline CDR1 is SGHTA and CDR2 is FQGNSA. CDR3 size: 17 residues. Between the trimmed V and J ends, which lost 1 base and 6 bases, there was a span of 19 bases.

The rearrangement links TRBV4-1 to TRBJ2-4, with 7 positions matching TRBD2. V lost 0 bases to trimming and J lost 5 bases; unmatched junction nucleotides: 4. CDR3 size: 15 residues. The germline V gene encodes CDR1 MGHRA and CDR2 YSYEKL. The CDR3 DNA is TGCGCCAGCAGCCAAGATCCAGGGAGGGAAAACATTCAGTACTTC. Its translation is CASSQDPGRENIQYF.

The rearrangement links TRBV30 to TRBJ1-5; TRBD1 matches at 9 bases. CDR1 and CDR2 (germline): GTSNPN, SVGIG (reference sequence). CDR3 size: 16 residues. The V gene end was trimmed by 1 base and the J gene end by 3 bases; junction bases not matched to a gene: 7. The CDR3, as DNA: TGTGCCTGGAGTGGTCCCGGGACAGGGCCCAATCAGCCCCAGCATTTT. Protein sequence: CAWSGPGTGPNQPQHF.

V usage is TRBV6-1 and J usage is TRBJ1-2; D is ambiguous. V lost 1 base and J 3 bases, leaving 6 bases between the germline ends. CDR3 size: 13 residues. The germline gives CDR1 MNHNS, CDR2 SASEGT. The CDR3 is CASSEVEHYGYTF. Written as DNA, the CDR3 is TGTGCCAGCAGTGAAGTAGAGCACTATGGCTACACCTTC.

This chain uses TRBV4-1 with TRBJ2-7; 7 bases match TRBD2. After removal of 4 bases from V and 9 bases from J, the junction contained 15 bases not matched to a gene. The CDR3 covers 15 residues. Germline values: CDR1 MGHRA, CDR2 YSYEKL. The chain's CDR3 is CASSLRDSSGLGQYF. In DNA form, the CDR3 reads TGCGCCAGCAGCCTGCGGGACTCTAGCGGTCTGGGGCAGTACTTC.

The rearrangement uses TRBV7-9 and TRBJ2-1, with 8 positions matching TRBD1. The CDR3 has 14 residues. Germline V gene data show CDR1 as SEHNR and CDR2 as FQNEAQ (reference sequence). The V segment lost 4 bases and the J segment 8 bases; nucleotides outside the gene matches: 7. This chain's CDR3 is CASSSSGQGYEQFF. The CDR3 DNA reads as TGTGCCAGCAGCTCTTCCGGACAGGGATATGAGCAGTTCTTC.

The chain recombines TRBV5-5 with TRBJ1-1; D unclear. Germline assignment: CDR1 SGHKS and CDR2 YYEKEE (reference sequence). V was clipped by 6 bases and J by 1 base, with 19 bases between them. This CDR3 region has 16 residues. CDR3: CASTLSELGGNTEAFF. The CDR3, as DNA: TGTGCCAGCACCCTTTCAGAATTGGGAGGGAACACTGAAGCTTTCTTT.

The chain couples TRBV6-1 to TRBJ1-2; tentative D call: TRBD1 (5 bases). V lost 1 base and J lost 5, with 20 bases in between. Germline V CDR1 and CDR2: MNHNS, SASEGT. This CDR3 has 17 residues. The CDR3, as DNA: TGTGCCAGCAGTGAAGAAGGGGTACGGCTTCCAGCATATGGCTACACCTTC. Amino acids: CASSEEGVRLPAYGYTF.

The V call is TRBV7-9, the J call TRBJ2-1; TRBD2 is a possible D gene (6 bases). The CDR3 is 18 residues long. The ends were cut back, 3 bases at V and 7 bases at J, with 25 bases in the middle. CDR1 and CDR2 from the germline V gene are SEHNR and FQNEAQ (reference sequence). CDR3 nucleotide sequence: TGTGCCAGCAGCTTTTTGGCGGGGAGGCTGGCGAGGAGGAATGAGCAGTTCTTC. As protein: CASSFLAGRLARRNEQFF. Filled out from reference TRBV7-9 and TRBJ2-1, the complete variable domain reads DTGVSQNPRHKITKRGQNVTFRCDPISEHNRLYWYRQTLGQGPEFLTYFQNEAQLEKSRLLSDRFSAERPKGSFSTLEIQRTEQGDSAMYLCASSFLAGRLARRNEQFFGPGTRLTVL.

The chain couples TRBV5-1 to TRBJ1-1, with D possibly TRBD1 on 5 matching bases. The germline V and J ends were trimmed by 5 bases and 1 base, with 9 bases remaining between them. The CDR3 covers 13 residues. Per germline, CDR1 SGHRS and CDR2 YFSETQ. CDR3 sequence (DNA): TGCGCCAGCAGATTTAGGGGGAACACTGAAGCTTTCTTT. Residues: CASRFRGNTEAFF.

The chain couples TRBV30 to TRBJ2-7; D call uncertain. The CDR3 consists of 11 residues. The V and J ends lost 3 bases and 6 bases respectively, with 9 bases between them. Germline assignment: CDR1 GTSNPN and CDR2 SVGIG (reference sequence). For the CDR3, the DNA is TGTGCCTGGAGCTCGGGTCCCGAGCAGTACTTC. It encodes CAWSSGPEQYF.

The chain carries TRBV7-9 and TRBJ1-5, with 9 bases aligning to TRBD1. Germline V lookup: CDR1 SEHNR, CDR2 FQNEAQ (reference sequence). The length of the CDR3 is 15 residues. J gave up 2 bases and V 5 bases, and 4 bases lay outside the gene matches. The CDR3 here is CASSPQGAGNQPQHF. CDR3 DNA sequence: TGTGCCAGCAGCCCACAGGGGGCAGGCAATCAGCCCCAGCATTTT.

The V gene is TRBV27, the J gene TRBJ2-7, with TRBD1 matching over 8 bases. This CDR3 contains 13 residues. Losses at the gene ends were 6 bases for V and 3 bases for J; bases not matched to a gene: 4. Per germline, CDR1 MNHEY and CDR2 SMNVEV (reference sequence). CDR3 protein: CASSWGTGYEQYF. The CDR3 nucleotides are TGTGCCAGCAGCTGGGGGACAGGCTACGAGCAGTACTTC.

The V call is TRBV5-1, the J call TRBJ1-1; D might be TRBD1 (5 bases). Trimming shortened V by 0 bases and J by 7 bases, and 7 bases separated the two germline ends. Germline CDR1 and CDR2: SGHRS and YFSETQ. The CDR3 consists of 12 residues. The chain's CDR3 is CASSLGQFEAFF. Written as DNA, the CDR3 is TGCGCCAGCAGCTTGGGACAGTTTGAAGCTTTCTTT. Filled out from reference TRBV5-1 and TRBJ1-1, the complete variable domain reads KAGVTQTPRYLIKTRGQQVTLSCSPISGHRSVSWYQQTPGQGLQFLFEYFSETQRNKGNFPGRFSGRQFSNSRSEMNVSTLELGDSALYLCASSLGQFEAFFGQGTRLTVV.

The J gene is TRBJ2-5, the V gene TRBV7-9; 8 nucleotides match TRBD2. This CDR3 spans 15 amino acids. V was pared by 4 bases and J by 3 bases, with 7 bases of the junction left unmatched. Germline loops: CDR1 SEHNR, CDR2 FQNEAQ (reference sequence). CDR3 DNA: TGTGCCAGCAGCTATGGCGGGGGGTCTGAAGAGACCCAGTACTTC. Protein product: CASSYGGGSEETQYF.

The V call is TRBV19, the J call TRBJ2-1; TRBD1 aligns across 7 bases. CDR1 LNHDA and CDR2 SQIVND come from the germline V gene (reference sequence). CDR3 length equals 13 residues. V dropped 5 bases and J dropped 10; count of bases not matched to a gene: 8. Here the CDR3 DNA reads TGTGCCAGTAGTTCCCAGACAGGGAACGAGCAGTTCTTC. This gives the protein CASSSQTGNEQFF.

V usage is TRBV2 and J usage is TRBJ2-6; 8 bases agree with TRBD1. Germline V gene lookup returns CDR1 SNHLY and CDR2 FYNNEI. The V gene end was trimmed by 5 bases and the J gene end by 0 bases; junction bases not matched to a gene: 9. This CDR3 has 18 amino acids. This CDR3 is CASSLNRGSISGANVLTF. The CDR3 region has the DNA TGTGCCAGCAGTTTAAACAGGGGGAGTATCTCTGGGGCCAACGTCCTGACTTTC.

This chain uses TRBV27 with TRBJ1-4; a weak D match, TRBD1 (6 bases). The germline V gene encodes CDR1 MNHEY and CDR2 SMNVEV (reference sequence). CDR3 length equals 15 residues. V shed 3 bases and J shed 5 bases, with 13 bases lying between them. CDR3 loop: CASSFYRDANEKLFF. As DNA, the CDR3 is TGTGCCAGCAGTTTCTACAGGGATGCCAATGAAAAACTGTTTTTT.

This chain uses TRBV28 with TRBJ2-7; 10 bases are shared with TRBD1. The germline V gene has CDR1 MDHEN and CDR2 SYDVKM. Trimming removed 5 bases from V and 2 bases from J; junction bases left unmatched: 6. This CDR3 spans 15 amino acids. CDR3 residues: CASSMGTGATYEQYF. CDR3 nucleotides: TGTGCCAGCAGTATGGGGACAGGGGCAACCTACGAGCAGTACTTC. The variable domain in full, with the rest retrieved from reference TRBV28 and TRBJ2-7, is DVKVTQSSRYLVKRTGEKVFLECVQDMDHENMFWYRQDPGLGLRLIYFSYDVKMKEKGDIPEGYSVSREKKERFSLILESASTNQTSMYLCASSMGTGATYEQYFGPGTRLTVT.

The chain is built from TRBV27 and TRBJ1-5; D possibly corresponds to TRBD1 (6 bases). In germline, CDR1 is MNHEY, CDR2 SMNVEV (reference sequence). The CDR3 sequence is 14 residues long. The ends were cut back, 5 bases at V and 6 bases at J, with 14 bases in the middle. The CDR3 loop is CASSQGRTFQPQHF. The CDR3 DNA follows: TGTGCCAGCAGTCAGGGGCGGACCTTTCAGCCCCAGCATTTT.

The chain uses TRBV2 and TRBJ1-5, with 8 bases aligning to TRBD1. CDR1 SNHLY and CDR2 FYNNEI come from the germline V gene. Trimming at V came to 5 bases and at J to 1 base, leaving 4 bases not matched to a gene. This CDR3 is 15 amino acids long. This CDR3 is CASSLGQGSNQPQHF. The CDR3 DNA sequence: TGTGCCAGCAGTCTAGGACAGGGCAGCAATCAGCCCCAGCATTTT.